Below, one T cell receptor beta chain is given with its context. Per germline, CDR1 KGHSH and CDR2 LQKENI. This CDR3 spans 13 amino acids. Trimming cost V 2 bases and J 2 bases, with 7 bases left between them. This entry comes from a study of CD8 T cells in Susac syndrome. It was with random hexamers that roughly 0.45 to 1 ug RNA was reverse transcribed. TCRdb re-derived calls from the immunoSEQ multiplex PCR reads in MiXCR, one entry per CDR3 protein. The sample has about 300,000 distinct CDR3 sequences; roughly nine tenths are singletons. V and J are TRBV18 and TRBJ2-7; D is undetermined. The sequencing input was CD4+ T cells from PBMCs. This receptor was obtained from a human donor with multiple sclerosis. The CDR3 sequence: CASSPNSAYEQYF. In nucleotides, the CDR3 is TGTGCCAGCTCACCAAACAGTGCCTACGAGCAGTACTTC. Using reference TRBV18 and TRBJ2-7 for the parts outside the CDR3, the full variable domain is NAGVMQNPRHLVRRRGQEARLRCSPMKGHSHVYWYRQLPEEGLKFMVYLQKENIIDESGMPKERFSAEFPKEGPSILRIQQVVRGDSAAYFCASSPNSAYEQYFGPGTRLTVT.